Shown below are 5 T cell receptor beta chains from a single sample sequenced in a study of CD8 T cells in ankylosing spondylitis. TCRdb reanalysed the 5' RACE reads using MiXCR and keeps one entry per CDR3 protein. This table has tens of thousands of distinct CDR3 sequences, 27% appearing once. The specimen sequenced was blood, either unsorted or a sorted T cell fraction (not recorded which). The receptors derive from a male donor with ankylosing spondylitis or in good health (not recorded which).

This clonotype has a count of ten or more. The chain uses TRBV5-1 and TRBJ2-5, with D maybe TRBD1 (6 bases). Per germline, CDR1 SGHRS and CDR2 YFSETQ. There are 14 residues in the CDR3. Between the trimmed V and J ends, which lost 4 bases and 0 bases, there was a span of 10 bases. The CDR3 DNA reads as TGCGCCAGCAGCGAGACAGGCTACCAAGAGACCCAGTACTTC. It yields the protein CASSETGYQETQYF. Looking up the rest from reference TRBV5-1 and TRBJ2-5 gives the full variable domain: KAGVTQTPRYLIKTRGQQVTLSCSPISGHRSVSWYQQTPGQGLQFLFEYFSETQRNKGNFPGRFSGRQFSNSRSEMNVSTLELGDSALYLCASSETGYQETQYFGPGTRLLVL.

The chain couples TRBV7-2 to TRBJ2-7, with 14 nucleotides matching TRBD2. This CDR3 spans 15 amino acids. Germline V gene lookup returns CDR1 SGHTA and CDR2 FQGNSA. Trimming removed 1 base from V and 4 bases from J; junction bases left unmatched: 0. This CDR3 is CASSLGTSGGYEQYV. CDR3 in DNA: TGTGCCAGCAGCTTAGGGACTAGCGGGGGGTACGAGCAGTACGTC.

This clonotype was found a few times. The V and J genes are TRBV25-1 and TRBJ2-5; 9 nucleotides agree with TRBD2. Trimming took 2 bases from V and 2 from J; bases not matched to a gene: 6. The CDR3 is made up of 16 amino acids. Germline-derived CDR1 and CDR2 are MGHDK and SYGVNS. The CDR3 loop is CASSELLAGKQETQYF. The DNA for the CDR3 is TGTGCCAGCAGTGAACTGCTAGCGGGAAAACAAGAGACCCAGTACTTC.

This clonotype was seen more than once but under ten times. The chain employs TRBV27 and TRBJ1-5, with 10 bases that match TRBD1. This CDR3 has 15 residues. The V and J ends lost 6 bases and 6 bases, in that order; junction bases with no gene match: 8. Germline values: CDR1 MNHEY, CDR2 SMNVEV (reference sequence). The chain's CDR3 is CASRPDRGSTQPQHF. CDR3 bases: TGTGCCAGCAGGCCGGACAGGGGGAGTACTCAGCCCCAGCATTTT.

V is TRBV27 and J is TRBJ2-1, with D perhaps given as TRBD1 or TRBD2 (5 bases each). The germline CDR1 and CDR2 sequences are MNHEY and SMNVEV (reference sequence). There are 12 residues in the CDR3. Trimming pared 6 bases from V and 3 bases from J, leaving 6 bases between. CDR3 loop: CASRGDYNEQFF. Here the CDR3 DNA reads TGTGCCAGCAGGGGGGACTACAATGAGCAGTTCTTC.